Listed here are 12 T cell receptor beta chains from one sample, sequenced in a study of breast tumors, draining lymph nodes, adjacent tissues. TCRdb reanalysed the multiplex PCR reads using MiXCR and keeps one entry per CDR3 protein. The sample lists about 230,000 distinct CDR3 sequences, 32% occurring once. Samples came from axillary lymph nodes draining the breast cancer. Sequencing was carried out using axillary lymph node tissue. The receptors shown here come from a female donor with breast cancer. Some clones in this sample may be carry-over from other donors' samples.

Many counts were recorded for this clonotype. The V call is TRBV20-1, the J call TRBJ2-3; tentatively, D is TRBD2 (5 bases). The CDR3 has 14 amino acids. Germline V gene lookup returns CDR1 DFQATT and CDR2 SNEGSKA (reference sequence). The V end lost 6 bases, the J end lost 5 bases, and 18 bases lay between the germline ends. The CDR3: CSAPLRGSKDTQYF. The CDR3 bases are TGCAGTGCCCCACTCCGGGGATCTAAAGATACGCAGTATTTT.

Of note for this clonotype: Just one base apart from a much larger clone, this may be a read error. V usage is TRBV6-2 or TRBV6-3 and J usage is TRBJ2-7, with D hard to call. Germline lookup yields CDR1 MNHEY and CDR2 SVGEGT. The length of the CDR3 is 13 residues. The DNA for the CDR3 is TGTGCCAGCGGCACTACAAACTCCTACGAGCAGCACTTC. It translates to CASGTTNSYEQHF.

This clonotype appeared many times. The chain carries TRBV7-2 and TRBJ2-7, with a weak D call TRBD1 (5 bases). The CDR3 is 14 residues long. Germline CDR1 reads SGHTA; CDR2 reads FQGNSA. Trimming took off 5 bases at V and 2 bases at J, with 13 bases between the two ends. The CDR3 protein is CASSITGPPYEQYF. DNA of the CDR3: TGTGCCAGCAGCATTACAGGTCCCCCCTACGAGCAGTACTTC.

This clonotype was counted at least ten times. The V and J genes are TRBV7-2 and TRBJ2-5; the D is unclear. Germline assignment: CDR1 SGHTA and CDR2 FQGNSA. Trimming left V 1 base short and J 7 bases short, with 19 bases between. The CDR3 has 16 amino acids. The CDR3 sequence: CASSLGTHGPGRTQYF. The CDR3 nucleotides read TGTGCCAGCAGCTTAGGGACCCACGGGCCAGGCAGGACCCAGTACTTC.

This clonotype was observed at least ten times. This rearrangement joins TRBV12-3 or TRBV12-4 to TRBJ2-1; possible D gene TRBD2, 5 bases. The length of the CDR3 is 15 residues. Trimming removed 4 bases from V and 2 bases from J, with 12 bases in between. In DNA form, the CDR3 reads TGTGCCAGCAGTTCCTTGACTACCCCCTACAATGAGCAGTTCTTC. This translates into CASSSLTTPYNEQFF.

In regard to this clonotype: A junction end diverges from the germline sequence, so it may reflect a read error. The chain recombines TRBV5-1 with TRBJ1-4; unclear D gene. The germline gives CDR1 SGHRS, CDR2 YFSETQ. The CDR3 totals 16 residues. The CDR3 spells CASSVGPTGRSEQLFF. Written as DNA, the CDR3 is TGCGCCAGCAGCGTGGGTCCGACGGGCAGGAGTGAACAACTGTTTTTT.

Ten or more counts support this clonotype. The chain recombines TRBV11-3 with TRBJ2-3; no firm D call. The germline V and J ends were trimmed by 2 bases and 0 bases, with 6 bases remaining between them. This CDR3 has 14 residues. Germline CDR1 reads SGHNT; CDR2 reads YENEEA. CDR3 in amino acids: CASSLFPSTDTQYF. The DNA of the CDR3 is TGTGCCAGCAGCTTATTCCCCAGCACAGATACGCAGTATTTT.

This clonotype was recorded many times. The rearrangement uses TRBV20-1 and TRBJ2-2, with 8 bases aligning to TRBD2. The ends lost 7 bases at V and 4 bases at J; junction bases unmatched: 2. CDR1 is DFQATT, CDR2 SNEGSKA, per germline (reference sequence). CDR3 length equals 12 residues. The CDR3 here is CSVTSGTGELFF. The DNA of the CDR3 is TGCAGTGTAACTAGCGGCACCGGGGAGCTGTTTTTT.

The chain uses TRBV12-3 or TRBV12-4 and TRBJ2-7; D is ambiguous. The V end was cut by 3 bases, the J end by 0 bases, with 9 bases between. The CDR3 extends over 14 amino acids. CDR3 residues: CASSFGRDSYEQYF. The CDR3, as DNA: TGTGCCAGCAGTTTTGGAAGGGACTCCTACGAGCAGTACTTC.

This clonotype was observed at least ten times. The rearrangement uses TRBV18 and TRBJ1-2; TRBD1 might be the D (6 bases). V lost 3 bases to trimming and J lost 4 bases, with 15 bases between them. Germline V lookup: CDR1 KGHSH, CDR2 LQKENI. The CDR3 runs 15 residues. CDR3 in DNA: TGTGCCAGCTCACCCCTGACAGGAAAAGTCTATGGCTACACCTTC. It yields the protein CASSPLTGKVYGYTF.

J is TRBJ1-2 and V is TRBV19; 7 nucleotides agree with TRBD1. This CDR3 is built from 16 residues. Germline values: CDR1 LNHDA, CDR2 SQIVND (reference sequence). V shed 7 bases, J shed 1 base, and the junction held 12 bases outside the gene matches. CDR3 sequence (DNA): TGTGCCAGTACTGCGACTACAGGGGCCCTTAACTATGGCTACACCTTC. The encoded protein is CASTATTGALNYGYTF.

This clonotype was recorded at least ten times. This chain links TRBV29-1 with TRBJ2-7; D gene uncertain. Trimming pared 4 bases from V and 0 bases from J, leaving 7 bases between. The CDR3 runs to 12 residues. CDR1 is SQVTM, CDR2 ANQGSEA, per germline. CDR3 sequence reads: CSVVVGSYEQYF. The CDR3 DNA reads TGCAGCGTTGTGGTCGGCTCCTACGAGCAGTACTTC.